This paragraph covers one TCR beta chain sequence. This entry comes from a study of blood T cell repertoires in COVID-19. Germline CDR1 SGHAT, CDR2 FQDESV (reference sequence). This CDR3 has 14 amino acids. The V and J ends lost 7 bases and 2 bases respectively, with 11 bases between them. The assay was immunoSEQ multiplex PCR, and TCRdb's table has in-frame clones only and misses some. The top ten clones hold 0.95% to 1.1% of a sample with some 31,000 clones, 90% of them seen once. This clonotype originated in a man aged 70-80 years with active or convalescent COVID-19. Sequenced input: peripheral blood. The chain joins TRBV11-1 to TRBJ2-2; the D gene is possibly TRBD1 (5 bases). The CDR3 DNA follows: TGTGCCAGCACCCAAGGGGTCAACACCGGGGAGCTGTTTTTT. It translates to CASTQGVNTGELFF.